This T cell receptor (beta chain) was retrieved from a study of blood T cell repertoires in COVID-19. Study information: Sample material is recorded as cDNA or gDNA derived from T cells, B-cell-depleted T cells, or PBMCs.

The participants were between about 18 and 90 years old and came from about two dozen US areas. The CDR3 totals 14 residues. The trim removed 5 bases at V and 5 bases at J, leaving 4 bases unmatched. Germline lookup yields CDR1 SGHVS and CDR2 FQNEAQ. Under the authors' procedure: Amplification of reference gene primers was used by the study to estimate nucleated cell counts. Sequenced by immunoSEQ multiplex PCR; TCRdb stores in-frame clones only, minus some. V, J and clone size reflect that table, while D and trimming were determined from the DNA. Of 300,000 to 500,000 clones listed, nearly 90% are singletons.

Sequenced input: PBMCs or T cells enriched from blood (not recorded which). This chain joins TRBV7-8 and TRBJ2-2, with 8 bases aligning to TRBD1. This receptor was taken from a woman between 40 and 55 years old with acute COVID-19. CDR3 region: CASSRTGRTGELFF. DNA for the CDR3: TGTGCCAGCAGCCGGACAGGGCGAACCGGGGAGCTGTTTTTT.